The subject of this entry is one T cell receptor beta chain. The antigen remains unidentified. The source of the sample is a study of T cell responses to AZD1222 COVID-19 vaccine. Study-level points and caveats: Two AZD1222 administrations were followed by greater Spike-specific TCR breadth and depth. Donor demographics were predominantly white British with a female majority; clonal diversity may be underestimated. Dominant CD4 TCR responses targeted spike regions 160-218 and 743-854.

Here immunoSEQ multiplex PCR was the method, and the copy in TCRdb shows in-frame clones only, minus some. The table lists 120,000 or so clones, 88% of them singletons. The V gene lost 3 bases and the J gene lost 2 bases, with 10 bases spanning the gap. The germline gives CDR1 GTSNPN, CDR2 SVGIG (reference sequence). The CDR3 has 13 amino acids. This chain uses TRBV30 with TRBJ1-2; TRBD1 might be the D (6 bases). The sample was peripheral blood, taken on day 0 of AZD1222 vaccination. This TCR was sampled from an adult in good health. The CDR3 coding sequence is TGTGCCTGGAGGATTACAGGGAACTATGGCTACACCTTC. It translates to CAWRITGNYGYTF.